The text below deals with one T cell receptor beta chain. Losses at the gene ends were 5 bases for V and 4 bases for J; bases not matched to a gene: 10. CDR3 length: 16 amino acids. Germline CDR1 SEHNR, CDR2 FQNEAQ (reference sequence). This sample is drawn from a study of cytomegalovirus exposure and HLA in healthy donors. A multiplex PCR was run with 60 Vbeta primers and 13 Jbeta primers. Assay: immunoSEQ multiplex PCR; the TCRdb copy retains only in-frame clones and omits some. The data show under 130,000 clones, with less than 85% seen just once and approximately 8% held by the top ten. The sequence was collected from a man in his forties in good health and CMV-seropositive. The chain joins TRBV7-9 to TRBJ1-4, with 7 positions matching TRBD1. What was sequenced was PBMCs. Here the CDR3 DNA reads TGTGCCAGCAGCGTTACCCCGGGACAGAGTAATGAAAAACTGTTTTTT. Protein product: CASSVTPGQSNEKLFF.